The clone carrying this T cell receptor (beta chain) came up a few times. The antigen is unknown. cDNA was made from roughly 470 ng RNA using alpha and beta constant primers. Each of the alpha and beta chains got its own library through chain-specific third strand synthesis with indices. TCRdb reprocessed the 5' RACE reads with MiXCR, giving one entry per CDR3 protein. The table has roughly 4,200 distinct CDR3 sequences, 13% seen once. Whole blood was used without fractionation, so all unsorted peripheral T cells were included. There are 17 residues in the CDR3. CDR1 and CDR2 from the germline V gene are SGHTA and FQGNSA. V shed 2 bases and J shed 0 bases, with 13 bases lying between them. This sample is part of a study of HIV-infected patients and healthy controls. Whole-study results and caveats: HIV-infected repertoires had significantly higher mean Gini indices than controls, possibly reflecting oligoclonality. CMV-associated CDR3s mostly grew nonsignificantly during therapy, while HIV-associated CDR3s declined significantly.

The chain carries TRBV7-2 and TRBJ1-4; D is perhaps TRBD1 (5 bases). The TCR originated in an adult with HIV infection. This material consisted of blood, taken before antiretroviral therapy. In nucleotides, the CDR3 is TGTGCCAGCAGCTTATTTGGGGGGGGTTCAACTAATGAAAAACTGTTTTTT. Its protein is CASSLFGGGSTNEKLFF.